The rows below give T cell receptor beta chains drawn from one sample of a study of blood T cell repertoires in COVID-19. TCRdb's table, derived via immunoSEQ multiplex PCR, lists solely in-frame clones and lacks some. The sample has 150,000 to 200,000 clones, 65% to 90% seen once; the top ten hold approximately 6.8%. Sequencing was performed on peripheral blood. All receptors derive from a woman in her 40s with COVID-19, enrolled during active disease. Each CDR3 is given with its conserved first and last residue. D genes are given only for firm matches. For some rows the clone size is stated as once, few or many, or as a class when expanded; others skip it.

D: .; V: TRBV3-1/TRBV3-2; J: TRBJ1-5; size: .; CDR3: CASSQDGGGSQPQHF; DNA: TGTGCCAGCAGCCAAGATGGCGGGGGTTCTCAGCCCCAGCATTTT
D: .; V: TRBV5-5; J: TRBJ2-7; size: .; CDR3: CASSHLGAYEQYF; DNA: TGTGCCAGCAGCCATCTAGGGGCCTACGAGCAGTACTTC
D: .; V: TRBV18; J: TRBJ2-2; size: .; CDR3: CASSPRRDSVGELFF; DNA: TGTGCCAGCTCACCTCGGCGGGACTCCGTCGGGGAGCTGTTTTTT
D: .; V: TRBV19; J: TRBJ1-5; size: .; CDR3: CASNTGSGGNQPQHF; DNA: TGTGCCAGTAATACAGGGAGTGGAGGCAATCAGCCCCAGCATTTT
D: .; V: TRBV9; J: TRBJ1-2; size: few; CDR3: CASSPRDGGRNGYTF; DNA: TGTGCCAGCAGCCCCCGTGATGGAGGGAGGAATGGCTACACCTTC
D: .; V: TRBV30; J: TRBJ1-1; size: .; CDR3: CAWSVGMLGTEAFF; DNA: TGTGCCTGGAGTGTAGGTATGCTAGGTACTGAAGCTTTCTTT
D: .; V: TRBV3-1/TRBV3-2; J: TRBJ2-5; size: .; CDR3: CASSRGLSGTQYF; DNA: TGTGCCAGCAGCCGCGGACTAAGCGGGACCCAGTACTTC
D: TRBD1; V: TRBV5-8; J: TRBJ2-5; size: .; CDR3: CASSSWTGGLVETQYF; DNA: TGTGCCAGCAGCTCCTGGACAGGGGGCTTGGTAGAGACCCAGTACTTC
D: TRBD1; V: TRBV5-1; J: TRBJ2-7; size: .; CDR3: CASSGTGSYEQYF; DNA: TGCGCCAGCAGCGGGACAGGGTCCTACGAGCAGTACTTC
D: TRBD2; V: TRBV6-1; J: TRBJ2-3; size: .; CDR3: CASSEALAGGLTDTQYF; DNA: TGTGCCAGCAGTGAAGCCCTAGCGGGAGGGCTGACAGATACGCAGTATTTT
D: .; V: TRBV27; J: TRBJ1-5; size: .; CDR3: CASSLSGISNQPQHF; DNA: TGTGCCAGCAGTTTATCCGGGATCTCCAATCAGCCCCAGCATTTT
D: TRBD2; V: TRBV7-2; J: TRBJ2-1; size: few; CDR3: CASSGGLAGGAYNEQFF; DNA: TGTGCCAGCAGCGGGGGACTAGCGGGGGGCGCCTACAATGAGCAGTTCTTC
D: .; V: TRBV4-1; J: TRBJ1-3; size: .; CDR3: CASSQGQVLSGNTIYF; DNA: TGCGCCAGCAGCCAAGGACAGGTTCTCTCTGGAAACACCATATATTTT
D: .; V: TRBV18; J: TRBJ2-1; size: .; CDR3: CASSPLQFRNEQFF; DNA: TGTGCCAGCTCACCATTGCAGTTTCGTAATGAGCAGTTCTTC
D: TRBD1; V: TRBV6-5; J: TRBJ1-3; size: .; CDR3: CASSPGTGVVNTIYF; DNA: TGTGCCAGCAGTCCCGGGACAGGGGTCGTAAACACCATATATTTT
D: .; V: TRBV7-3; J: TRBJ2-2; size: .; CDR3: CASRREDTGELFF; DNA: TGTGCCAGCCGGAGGGAGGACACCGGGGAGCTGTTTTTT
D: .; V: TRBV2; J: TRBJ2-2; size: .; CDR3: CASRLADLNTGELFF; DNA: TGTGCCAGCCGCTTAGCGGATCTGAACACCGGGGAGCTGTTTTTT
D: .; V: TRBV29-1; J: TRBJ1-2; size: .; CDR3: CSEQRGRVLSIYGYTF; DNA: TGCAGCGAACAAAGGGGGAGGGTGCTAAGCATCTATGGCTACACCTTC
D: .; V: TRBV25-1; J: TRBJ2-3; size: .; CDR3: CASSRQGIDTQYF; DNA: TGTGCCAGCAGTAGGCAGGGAATAGATACGCAGTATTTT
D: .; V: TRBV19; J: TRBJ2-6; size: few; CDR3: CASSQGLTSWANVLTF; DNA: TGTGCCAGTAGCCAGGGGCTTACCTCTTGGGCCAACGTCCTGACTTTC
D: .; V: TRBV28; J: TRBJ2-1; size: .; CDR3: CASRAAFSYNEQFF; DNA: TGTGCCAGCAGAGCGGCTTTCTCCTACAATGAGCAGTTCTTC
D: TRBD1; V: TRBV19; J: TRBJ2-2; size: .; CDR3: CASSIRDRETGELFF; DNA: TGTGCCAGTAGTATCAGGGACAGGGAAACCGGGGAGCTGTTTTTT